Listed below are T cell receptor beta chains from one sample, sequenced in a study of shared clonotypes between healthy human individuals. Clones were sequenced by immunoSEQ multiplex PCR, and TCRdb holds only the in-frame ones, with some missing. The sample shows 2 million to 2.5 million clones, approximately 90% of them seen only once. Source material: naive CD4+ T cells from PBMCs. All receptors come from a man younger than 35 in good health. Some clones in this sample may be carry-over from other donors' samples. The CDR3 runs from the conserved cysteine through the conserved F or W. A D gene is named only where the DNA matches it firmly. The size of a clone is reported for some rows only, either as once, few or many, or as a class for expanded clones.

cdr3_aa cdr3_nt d_call j_call v_call clone_size
CASSLTDREKQFF TGTGCCAGCAGCTTAACGGACAGGGAGAAGCAGTTCTTC TRBD1 TRBJ2-1 TRBV11-1 NA
CAWKTGLGNEKLFF TGTGCCTGGAAGACAGGCTTGGGTAATGAAAAACTGTTTTTT NA TRBJ1-4 TRBV30 once
CASSSQVGNEQFF TGTGCCAGCAGCTCCCAGGTGGGCAATGAGCAGTTCTTC NA TRBJ2-1 TRBV14 NA
CASSLMLAGGETQYF TGCGCCAGCAGCTTGATGTTAGCGGGAGGCGAGACCCAGTACTTC TRBD2 TRBJ2-5 TRBV5-1 NA
CASSQDPRANSYNEQFF TGCGCCAGCAGCCAAGATCCCAGGGCTAACTCCTACAATGAGCAGTTCTTC NA TRBJ2-1 TRBV4-1 NA
CASSLAGTSGNEQYF TGTGCCAGCAGCTTGGCCGGGACTAGCGGCAACGAGCAGTACTTC TRBD2 TRBJ2-7 TRBV5-4 NA
CASSQDVLWDSLGYTF TGCGCCAGCAGCCAAGATGTGCTATGGGACAGTCTCGGCTACACCTTC TRBD1 TRBJ1-2 TRBV4-3 NA
CASSLAGGEYNEQFF TGTGCCAGCAGCTTAGCGGGAGGGGAGTACAATGAGCAGTTCTTC TRBD2 TRBJ2-1 TRBV7-2 NA
CASSLMLASTGELFF TGTGCCAGCAGCTTGATGCTAGCAAGCACCGGGGAGCTGTTTTTT NA TRBJ2-2 TRBV5-4 NA
CAWSPYTGELFF TGTGCCTGGAGTCCGTACACCGGGGAGCTGTTTTTT NA TRBJ2-2 TRBV30 once
CASSLAEVNTGELFF TGCGCCAGCAGCTTGGCCGAAGTTAACACCGGGGAGCTGTTTTTT NA TRBJ2-2 TRBV5-1 once
CASMGGRNEQYF TGTGCCAGCATGGGGGGGAGGAACGAGCAGTACTTC TRBD2 TRBJ2-7 TRBV28 NA
CASSPSTGGNGCPYEQYF TGTGCCAGCAGCCCTTCGACAGGGGGTAATGGATGCCCCTACGAGCAGTACTTC TRBD1 TRBJ2-7 TRBV6-7 NA
CASSMRLNRIYEQYF TGTGCCAGTAGTATGAGGCTAAACCGGATCTACGAGCAGTACTTC NA TRBJ2-7 TRBV19 NA
CASSRGVGSNQPQHF TGTGCCAGCTCACGGGGCGTTGGTAGCAATCAGCCCCAGCATTTT NA TRBJ1-5 TRBV18 NA
CASSPLDVLGSYNEQFF TGTGCCAGCAGCCCACTCGACGTTTTAGGCTCCTACAATGAGCAGTTCTTC NA TRBJ2-1 TRBV7-9 NA
CASSSDRRNTEAFF TGTGCCAGCAGCTCAGACAGAAGGAACACTGAAGCTTTCTTT NA TRBJ1-1 TRBV5-6 NA
CAGSEPRIGQNYGYTF TGTGCCGGCAGTGAACCCCGGATAGGACAGAACTATGGCTACACCTTC NA TRBJ1-2 TRBV25-1 NA
CASSGDRKNYGYTF TGTGCCAGCAGTGGGGACAGGAAAAACTATGGCTACACCTTC TRBD1 TRBJ1-2 TRBV6-1 NA
CASSVTSTDTQYF TGTGCCAGCAGCGTTACCTCTACAGATACGCAGTATTTT NA TRBJ2-3 TRBV9 NA
CASSLSGQENQPQHF TGCGCCAGCAGTTTATCCGGGCAGGAAAATCAGCCCCAGCATTTT NA TRBJ1-5 TRBV5-1 once
CASIPPGDGSLYGYTF TGTGCCAGCATCCCACCCGGGGACGGTTCTCTCTATGGCTACACCTTC NA TRBJ1-2 TRBV7-2 NA
CSATGNEQFF TGCAGTGCCACCGGGAACGAGCAGTTCTTC NA TRBJ2-1 TRBV20-1 NA
CSVRQNEKLFF TGCAGCGTTCGACAGAATGAAAAACTGTTTTTT NA TRBJ1-4 TRBV29-1 NA
CASRDFRHSYNEQFF TGTGCCAGTAGGGACTTTCGGCATTCCTACAATGAGCAGTTCTTC NA TRBJ2-1 TRBV19 NA
CAWSYPRTDKFSGNTIYF TGTGCCTGGAGTTATCCCCGGACTGATAAATTCTCTGGAAACACCATATATTTT NA TRBJ1-3 TRBV30 NA
CASSPDPDHLLLYGYTF TGTGCCAGCAGCCCCGATCCCGACCACCTACTCCTCTATGGCTACACCTTC NA TRBJ1-2 TRBV7-2 NA
CASGSNTGELFF TGTGCCAGCGGCAGCAACACCGGGGAGCTGTTTTTT NA TRBJ2-2 TRBV28 once
CASSYPGRIWEQYF TGTGCCAGCAGTTACCCTGGCCGCATATGGGAGCAGTACTTC NA TRBJ2-7 TRBV6-5 NA
CATSRGGTSFYEQYF TGTGCCACCAGCAGAGGGGGGACTAGCTTCTACGAGCAGTACTTC TRBD2 TRBJ2-7 TRBV15 once
CASSLGYRSNTTGELFF TGTGCCAGCAGCTTGGGCTACCGAAGTAATACCACCGGGGAGCTGTTTTTT NA TRBJ2-2 TRBV5-4 once
CASSLTGGSSYEQYF TGTGCCAGCAGCTTAACGGGAGGCAGCTCCTACGAGCAGTACTTC TRBD2 TRBJ2-7 TRBV7-6 NA
CASSPIGGAQTQYF TGTGCCAGCAGCCCAATAGGGGGGGCGCAGACCCAGTACTTC NA TRBJ2-5 TRBV7-8 NA
CASSLALGPIYEQYF TGTGCCAGCAGCTTAGCCCTCGGACCTATTTACGAGCAGTACTTC NA TRBJ2-7 TRBV7-2 NA
CASSLPSSGNTIYF TGTGCCAGCAGCTTGCCCAGCTCTGGAAACACCATATATTTT NA TRBJ1-3 TRBV7-2 NA
CASSPGLAGRGNEQFF TGCGCCAGCAGCCCGGGACTAGCGGGGCGTGGTAATGAGCAGTTCTTC TRBD2 TRBJ2-1 TRBV5-1 NA
CASSQDYPWSQPQHF TGCGCCAGCAGCCAAGATTATCCGTGGAGTCAGCCCCAGCATTTT NA TRBJ1-5 TRBV4-1 NA
CSVGGQLRTEAFF TGCAGCGTCGGCGGACAACTTCGCACTGAAGCTTTCTTT NA TRBJ1-1 TRBV29-1 few
CASSQRTGYGYTF TGTGCCAGCAGCCAAAGGACAGGTTATGGCTACACCTTC TRBD1 TRBJ1-2 TRBV16 NA
CASSSPGLDGYTF TGTGCCAGCAGTTCCCCTGGACTAGACGGCTACACCTTC NA TRBJ1-2 TRBV28 NA
CASSFQGGETQYF TGTGCCAGCAGCTTCCAGGGGGGGGAGACCCAGTACTTC NA TRBJ2-5 TRBV5-4 NA
CASKDVLPGEQYF TGTGCCAGCAAAGACGTACTCCCGGGCGAGCAGTACTTC NA TRBJ2-7 TRBV27 NA
CASSEPGIGETQYF TGTGCCAGCAGTGAACCGGGGATTGGAGAGACCCAGTACTTC NA TRBJ2-5 TRBV2 NA
CASSLDPTYGYTF TGTGCCAGCAGCTTAGATCCTACCTATGGCTACACCTTC NA TRBJ1-2 TRBV11-2 NA
CASRLLVGESEQYF TGTGCCAGCAGGCTGCTAGTGGGGGAGAGCGAGCAGTACTTC NA TRBJ2-7 TRBV2 NA
CASSSGTADYGYTF TGTGCCAGCAGTTCCGGGACAGCCGATTATGGCTACACCTTC TRBD1 TRBJ1-2 TRBV28 NA
CSIRQGSSTDTQYF TGCAGCATACGACAGGGCTCTAGCACAGATACGCAGTATTTT TRBD1 TRBJ2-3 TRBV29-1 NA
CASSLGGRAETQYF TGTGCCAGCAGCTTAGGGGGCAGGGCCGAGACCCAGTACTTC NA TRBJ2-5 TRBV7-8 NA
CAWNAPPGHNSPLHF TGTGCCTGGAATGCACCCCCGGGACATAATTCACCCCTCCACTTT NA TRBJ1-6 TRBV30 once
CASRRGTADGYTF TGTGCCAGCAGGCGAGGGACGGCAGATGGCTACACCTTC NA TRBJ1-2 TRBV5-6 NA